These T cell receptor beta chains were read from a single sample in a study of CD8+CD57+ T cells in acquired aplastic anemia. A single record per CDR3 protein comes from TCRdb applying MiXCR to the reads. The sample records over 150,000 distinct CDR3 sequences, approximately 52% being singletons. The sample was sorted CD4+, CD8+, or CD8+CD57+ T cells (not recorded which) from PBMCs. The receptors here all came from a human donor with aplastic anemia. CDR3s include the opening cysteine and the closing phenylalanine or tryptophan. The D gene is left open where the match is weak. The size of a clone is reported for some rows only, either as once, few or many, or as a class for expanded clones.

d_call j_call v_call clone_size cdr3_nt cdr3_aa
NA TRBJ1-1 TRBV5-5 many TGTGCCAGCAGCTTGAGGGCTGACAACACTGAAGCTTTCTTT CASSLRADNTEAFF
NA TRBJ1-2 TRBV2 NA TGTGCCAGCAGCTTGTCTGCAGGGGAGTGGAATGGCTACACCTTC CASSLSAGEWNGYTF
NA TRBJ2-7 TRBV19 NA TGTGCCAGTAGTACCGCACCAAACCCCTCCTACGAGCAGTACTTC CASSTAPNPSYEQYF
NA TRBJ2-1 TRBV5-1 NA TGCGCCAGCAGCTTGAATTGGAATGAGCAGTTCTTC CASSLNWNEQFF
NA TRBJ2-5 TRBV20-1 NA TGCAGTGCTAGGGCTAGAGCGTACCAAGAGACCCAGTACTTC CSARARAYQETQYF
NA TRBJ1-1 TRBV7-9 NA TGTGCCAGCAGCTTATACAGTAACACTGAAGCTTTCTTT CASSLYSNTEAFF
NA TRBJ2-5 TRBV29-1 NA TGCAGCGTTGACCGGGGCCGTGACCAAGAGACCCAGTACTTC CSVDRGRDQETQYF
NA TRBJ2-7 TRBV4-3 many TGCGCCAGCAGCCAAGATAGTAACGGACTTACCTCGTACGAGCAGTACTTC CASSQDSNGLTSYEQYF
TRBD1 TRBJ1-5 TRBV2 NA TGTGCCAGCAGAGCTACACGGGACAGGGTCTACAATCAGCCCCAGCATTTT CASRATRDRVYNQPQHF
NA TRBJ2-5 TRBV15 few TGTGCCACCAGCAGGGACGACATCCCAGAGACCCAGTACTTC CATSRDDIPETQYF
TRBD1 TRBJ2-3 TRBV5-1 NA TGCGCCAGCAGGGGACAGGGTCGGGGAGATACGCAGTATTTT CASRGQGRGDTQYF
NA TRBJ1-5 TRBV6-1 many TGTGCCAGCAGTCCCAACGAGAGGGTAAATCAGCCCCAGCATTTT CASSPNERVNQPQHF
NA TRBJ2-3 TRBV29-1 NA TGCAGCATGGGACTCACAGATACGCAGTATTTT CSMGLTDTQYF
TRBD2 TRBJ2-2 TRBV10-1 NA TGCGCCAGCAGAAAGGGACTAGCGGGGGCCGATAACACCGGGGAGCTGTTTTTT CASRKGLAGADNTGELFF
NA TRBJ1-1 TRBV24-1 few TGTGCCACCGGAGACGAAGGCGTGAACACTGAAGCTTCCTTT CATGDEGVNTEASF
NA TRBJ2-2 TRBV12-3/TRBV12-4 few TGTGCCAGCAGTTTAAGGGGGTTCACCGGGGAGCTGTTTTTT CASSLRGFTGELFF
TRBD1 TRBJ2-7 TRBV2 NA TGTGCCAGCAGAGTGACAGGGGGGAACTACGAGCAGTACTTC CASRVTGGNYEQYF
NA TRBJ1-1 TRBV19 NA TGTGCCAGTAGTATTGTAGGGACACGGCACACTGAAGCTTCCTTT CASSIVGTRHTEASF
NA TRBJ2-2 TRBV7-3 many TGTGCCAGCAGCTCACCCCCTACTGGGGAGCTGTTTTTT CASSSPPTGELFF
TRBD1 TRBJ2-7 TRBV9 NA TGTGCCAGCAGCGTTCGGGACAGGGCACCCCACGAGCAGTACTTC CASSVRDRAPHEQYF
NA TRBJ2-3 TRBV20-1 NA TGCAGCCTGAGGGGCAGCACAGATACGCGGTATTTT CSLRGSTDTRYF
NA TRBJ2-7 TRBV19 NA TGTGCCAGTAGTATCGGGAGCCCCTACGAGCAGTACTTC CASSIGSPYEQYF